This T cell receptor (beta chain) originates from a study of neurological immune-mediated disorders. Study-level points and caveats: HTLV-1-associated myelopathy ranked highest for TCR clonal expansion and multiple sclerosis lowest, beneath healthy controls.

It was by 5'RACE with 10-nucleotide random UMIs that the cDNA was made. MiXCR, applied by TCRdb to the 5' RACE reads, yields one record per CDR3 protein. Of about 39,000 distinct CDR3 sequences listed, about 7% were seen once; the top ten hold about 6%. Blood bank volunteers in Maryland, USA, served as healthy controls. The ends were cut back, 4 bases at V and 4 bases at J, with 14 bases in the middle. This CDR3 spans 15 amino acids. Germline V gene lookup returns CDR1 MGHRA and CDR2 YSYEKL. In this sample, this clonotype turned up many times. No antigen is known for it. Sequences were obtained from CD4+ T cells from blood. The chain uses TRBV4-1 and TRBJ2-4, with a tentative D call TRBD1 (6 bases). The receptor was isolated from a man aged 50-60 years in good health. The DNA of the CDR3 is TGCGCCAGCAGCCCGGGACGACAGGTGAAAAACATTCAGTACTTC. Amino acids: CASSPGRQVKNIQYF.